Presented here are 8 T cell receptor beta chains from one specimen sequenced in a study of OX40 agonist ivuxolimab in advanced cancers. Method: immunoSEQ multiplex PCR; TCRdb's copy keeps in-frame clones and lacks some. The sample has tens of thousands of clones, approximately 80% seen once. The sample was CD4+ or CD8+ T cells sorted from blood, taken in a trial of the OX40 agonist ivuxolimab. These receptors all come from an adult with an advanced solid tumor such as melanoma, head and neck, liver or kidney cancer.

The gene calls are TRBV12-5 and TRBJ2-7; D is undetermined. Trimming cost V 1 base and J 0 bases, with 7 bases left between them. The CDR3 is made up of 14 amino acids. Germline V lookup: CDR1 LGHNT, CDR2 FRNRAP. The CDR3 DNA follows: TGTGCTAGTGGTTTGGCCCAGTTCTCCTACGAGCAGTACTTC. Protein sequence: CASGLAQFSYEQYF.

CDR3 residues: CASRTDVGQGFYEQYF. The CDR3 nucleotides are TGCGCCAGCAGAACCGATGTCGGACAGGGGTTTTACGAGCAGTACTTC. J is TRBJ2-7 and V is TRBV10-2; 9 nucleotides line up with TRBD1. The V and J ends lost 6 bases and 4 bases, in that order; junction bases with no gene match: 13. The CDR3 extends over 16 amino acids. From germline, CDR1 is WSHSY and CDR2 SAAADI.

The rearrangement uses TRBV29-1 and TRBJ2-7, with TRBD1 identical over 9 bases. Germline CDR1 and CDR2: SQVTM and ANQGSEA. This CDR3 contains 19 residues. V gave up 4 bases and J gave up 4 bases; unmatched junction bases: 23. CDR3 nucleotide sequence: TGCAGCGTTGTGGGCCTCTTTGGGCGCACAGGGGGCGAGATGTACGAGCAGTACTTC. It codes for CSVVGLFGRTGGEMYEQYF.

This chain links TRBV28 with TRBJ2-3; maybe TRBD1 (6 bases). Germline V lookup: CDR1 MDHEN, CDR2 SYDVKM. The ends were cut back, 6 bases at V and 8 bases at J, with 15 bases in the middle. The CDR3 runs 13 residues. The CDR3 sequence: CASSPPGVGTQYF. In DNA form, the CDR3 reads TGTGCCAGCAGCCCCCCAGGGGTAGGTACGCAGTATTTT.

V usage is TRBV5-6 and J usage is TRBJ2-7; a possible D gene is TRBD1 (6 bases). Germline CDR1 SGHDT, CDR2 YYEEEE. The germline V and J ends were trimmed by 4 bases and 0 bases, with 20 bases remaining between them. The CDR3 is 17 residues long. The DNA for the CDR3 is TGTGCCAGCAGCCCCTATTTAAGGACAGACCTCTCCTACGAGCAGTACTTC. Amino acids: CASSPYLRTDLSYEQYF.

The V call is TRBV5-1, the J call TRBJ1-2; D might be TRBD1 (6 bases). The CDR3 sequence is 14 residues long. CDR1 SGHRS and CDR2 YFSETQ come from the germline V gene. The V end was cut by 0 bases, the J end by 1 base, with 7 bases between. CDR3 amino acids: CASSLADSNYGYTF. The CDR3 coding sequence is TGCGCCAGCAGCTTGGCGGACAGTAACTATGGCTACACCTTC.

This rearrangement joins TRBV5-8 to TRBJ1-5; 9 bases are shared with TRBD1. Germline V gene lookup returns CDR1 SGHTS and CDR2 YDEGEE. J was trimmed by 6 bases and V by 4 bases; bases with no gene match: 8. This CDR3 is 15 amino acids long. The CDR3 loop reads CASSRTPGQGQPQHF. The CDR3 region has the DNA TGTGCCAGCAGCCGAACCCCGGGACAGGGTCAGCCCCAGCATTTT.

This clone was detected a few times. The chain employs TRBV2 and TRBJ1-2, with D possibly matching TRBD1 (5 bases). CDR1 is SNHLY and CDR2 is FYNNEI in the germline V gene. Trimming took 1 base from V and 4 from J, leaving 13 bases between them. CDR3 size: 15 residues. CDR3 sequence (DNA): TGTGCCAGCAGTGAAGTCAGGGAGTACGGCTATGGCTACACCTTC. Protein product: CASSEVREYGYGYTF.